Below, 25 T cell receptor beta chains from the same sample are listed, as sequenced in a study of molecular identifiers for immune sequencing clone quantification. Using its own MiXCR run on the PCR reads, TCRdb lists one record per CDR3 protein. The data show around 460,000 distinct CDR3 sequences, about 21% seen once. Source material: naive CD8+ T cells from blood, with Jurkat cell RNA spiked in. Specified subset: FACS-sorted CD8+CD4-CCR7+CD45RA+ naive T cells. Every receptor here comes from a human donor in good health. Some libraries in this study had Jurkat cell RNA spiked in.

This clonotype has a handful of counts. The chain employs TRBV29-1 and TRBJ1-1; 8 positions match TRBD1. This CDR3 spans 12 amino acids. Germline CDR1 and CDR2: SQVTM and ANQGSEA. V was pared by 5 bases and J by 6 bases, with 5 bases of the junction left unmatched. CDR3 amino acids: CSVLQGAAEAFF. CDR3 sequence (DNA): TGCAGCGTTCTCCAGGGGGCGGCTGAAGCTTTCTTT.

This clonotype occurred a few times. A much larger clone differs by one base, so this may be a read error. The rearrangement uses TRBV28 and TRBJ1-1; D not resolved. This CDR3 contains 14 residues. V lost 5 bases to trimming and J lost 3 bases, with 13 bases between them. From germline, CDR1 is MDHEN and CDR2 SYDVKM. The chain's CDR3 is CASSLYGEDTEAFF. CDR3 in DNA: TGTGCCAGCAGTCTCTACGGGGAGGACACTGAAGCTTTCTTT.

The genes are TRBV20-1 and TRBJ2-3; 11 bases agree with TRBD2. The CDR3 loop spans 14 amino acids. J lost 1 base, V lost 6 bases, and 3 bases had no gene match. CDR1 and CDR2 from the germline V gene are DFQATT and SNEGSKA (reference sequence). The CDR3 loop reads CSAGTSGRTDTQYF. The CDR3 DNA reads TGCAGTGCGGGGACTAGCGGTCGCACAGATACGCAGTATTTT.

Turning to this clonotype: A much larger clone lies a single base off, so this may be a read error. The J gene is TRBJ2-7, the V gene TRBV5-1; D is uncertain. CDR3 size: 16 residues. Germline V lookup: CDR1 SGHRS, CDR2 YFSETQ. V lost 4 bases and J 0 bases, leaving 17 bases between the germline ends. The DNA for the CDR3 is TGCGCCAGCAGCGCCCCGAGACACACCGACTCCTACGAGCAGTACTTC. Translation gives CASSAPRHTDSYEQYF.

This clonotype was detected a few times. The chain has TRBV5-1 and TRBJ2-5; TRBD2 is a possible D gene (5 bases). Germline V gene data show CDR1 as SGHRS and CDR2 as YFSETQ. The CDR3 is 16 residues long. V gave up 0 bases and J gave up 0 bases, with 12 bases separating them. CDR3 protein: CASSLGSARYQETQYF. The CDR3 region has the DNA TGCGCCAGCAGCTTGGGTAGCGCCCGGTACCAAGAGACCCAGTACTTC.

A note on this clonotype: This clone may be a read error of a much larger clone one base away. The chain is built from TRBV20-1 and TRBJ2-7; D gene unclear. The ends were cut back, 5 bases at V and 4 bases at J, with 6 bases in the middle. The CDR3 spans 10 residues. Germline V gives CDR1 DFQATT, CDR2 SNEGSKA (reference sequence). Here the CDR3 reads CSACAYEQYF. The CDR3 DNA reads as TGCAGTGCTTGTGCGTACGAGCAGTACTTC.

This clonotype was seen once. This sequence may be a read error, since a much larger clone differs from it by one base. J is TRBJ1-1 and V is TRBV6-5; 8 bases agree with TRBD1. The CDR3 has 14 amino acids. Germline V gives CDR1 MNHEY, CDR2 SVGAGI. The CDR3 loop reads CASGYTGGGTEAFF. DNA of the CDR3: TGTGCCAGCGGTTATACAGGGGGAGGTACTGAAGCTTTCTTT.

The chain employs TRBV27 and TRBJ2-2; 9 nucleotides align to TRBD1. Trimming took 8 bases from V and 0 from J; bases not matched to a gene: 1. The CDR3 is made up of 14 amino acids. The germline gives CDR1 MNHEY, CDR2 SMNVEV (reference sequence). The DNA of the CDR3 is TGTGCCAGCCGGGACAGGGCGAACACCGGGGAGCTGTTTTTT. The encoded protein is CASRDRANTGELFF.

This clonotype was counted ten times or more. The chain has TRBV12-3 or TRBV12-4 and TRBJ1-1; unclear D gene. This CDR3 spans 14 amino acids. V was shortened by 2 bases and J by 3 bases, with 10 bases between the two germline ends. The CDR3 loop is CASSLNGIYTEAFF. DNA for the CDR3: TGTGCCAGCAGTTTAAACGGGATCTACACTGAAGCTTTCTTT.

This rearrangement joins TRBV12-3 or TRBV12-4 to TRBJ2-7, with D possibly being TRBD1 (6 bases). The CDR3 has 13 amino acids. V shed 4 bases and J shed 6 bases, with 13 bases lying between them. CDR3 amino acids: CASSYEDRSEQYF. The CDR3 DNA reads TGTGCCAGCAGTTACGAGGACAGAAGCGAGCAGTACTTC.

The J gene is TRBJ1-3, the V gene TRBV30, with D unclear. V lost 1 base, J lost 3 bases, and 4 bases lay in between. The CDR3 runs to 12 residues. Per the germline V gene, CDR1 is GTSNPN and CDR2 is SVGIG (reference sequence). In DNA, the CDR3 is TGTGCCTGGAGTGGCAGTGGAAACACCATATATTTT. This sequence encodes CAWSGSGNTIYF.

The V call is TRBV12-3 or TRBV12-4, the J call TRBJ2-3; TRBD1 aligns across 9 bases. The V and J ends lost 2 bases and 0 bases, in that order; junction bases with no gene match: 6. The CDR3 contains 17 residues. Written as DNA, the CDR3 is TGTGCCAGCAGTTTAAGCTTCGGACAGGGGAGCACAGATACGCAGTATTTT. Amino acids: CASSLSFGQGSTDTQYF.

This clonotype came up a few times. The chain recombines TRBV24-1 with TRBJ2-5; 9 bases are a match to TRBD2. Trimming removed 4 bases from V and 5 bases from J; junction bases left unmatched: 4. Looked up from germline, CDR1 is KGHDR and CDR2 is SFDVKD. This CDR3 has 14 residues. The chain's CDR3 is CATSDSGGLETQYF. The CDR3 coding sequence is TGTGCCACCAGTGACAGCGGGGGGCTGGAGACCCAGTACTTC.

This clonotype was counted ten times or more. The chain carries TRBV15 and TRBJ2-1; 8 bases fit TRBD1. Unmatched junction bases numbered 2, after V lost 3 bases and J lost 4 bases. The CDR3 spans 14 residues. From germline, CDR1 is LNHNV and CDR2 YYDKDF (reference sequence). The CDR3, as DNA: TGTGCCACCAGCAGCGGGACAGGTTACAATGAGCAGTTCTTC. Its protein product is CATSSGTGYNEQFF. The complete variable domain, with remaining parts taken from reference TRBV15 and TRBJ2-1, reads DAMVIQNPRYQVTQFGKPVTLSCSQTLNHNVMYWYQQKSSQAPKLLFHYYDKDFNNEADTPDNFQSRRPNTSFCFLDIRSPGLGDTAMYLCATSSGTGYNEQFFGPGTRLTVL.

In this sample, this clonotype turned up a few times. V usage is TRBV7-6 and J usage is TRBJ2-7, with D possibly matching TRBD1 (5 bases). Germline lookup yields CDR1 SGHVS and CDR2 FNYEAQ. V was cut by 3 bases and J by 6 bases, with 9 bases left in between. The CDR3 loop spans 12 amino acids. Here the CDR3 reads CASSFSGFEQYF. CDR3 bases: TGTGCCAGCAGCTTTTCAGGGTTCGAGCAGTACTTC.

This clonotype was seen repeatedly, ten times or more. The rearrangement uses TRBV20-1 and TRBJ2-4, with D uncertain. The V and J ends lost 6 bases and 2 bases respectively, with 11 bases between them. The germline CDR1 and CDR2 sequences are DFQATT and SNEGSKA (reference sequence). The CDR3 has 13 amino acids. Written as DNA, the CDR3 is TGCAGTGCCACGATTTGGACCAAAAACATTCAGTACTTC. Amino acids: CSATIWTKNIQYF.

As for this clonotype: Just one base apart from a much larger clone, this may be a read error. The chain employs TRBV4-3 and TRBJ2-1; 8 bases are a match to TRBD1. CDR1 and CDR2 (germline): LGHNA, YSLEER. The CDR3 runs 14 residues. CDR3 region: CASSHWGDRSEQSF. CDR3 DNA: TGCGCCAGCAGCCACTGGGGGGACAGGAGTGAGCAGTCCTTC.

Comment on this clonotype: A read error may explain this, as a much larger clone is one base away. The rearrangement joins TRBV12-3 or TRBV12-4 to TRBJ2-4; 9 bases map to TRBD1. J lost 11 bases, V lost 3 bases, and 11 bases had no gene match. The CDR3 has 15 amino acids. The CDR3 region is CASSLYTGGVNVQYF. CDR3 nucleotides: TGTGCCAGCAGTTTGTATACAGGGGGCGTGAACGTTCAGTACTTC.

This clonotype was counted at least ten times. The J gene is TRBJ2-7, the V gene TRBV4-3; D may be TRBD2 (5 bases). The CDR3 is 13 residues long. The V end lost 0 bases, the J end lost 6 bases, and 9 bases lay between the germline ends. Germline CDR1 and CDR2: LGHNA and YSLEER. The DNA of the CDR3 is TGCGCCAGCAGCCAAGATACGGGAAGCGAGCAGTACTTC. Translation: CASSQDTGSEQYF.

This clonotype came up a few times. This rearrangement joins TRBV4-3 to TRBJ2-5; TRBD2 might be the D (6 bases). Germline CDR1 reads LGHNA; CDR2 reads YSLEER. V was cut by 0 bases and J by 4 bases, with 15 bases left in between. The CDR3 covers 16 residues. The CDR3 sequence is CASSQDLGGNGETQYF. The CDR3 DNA reads as TGCGCCAGCAGCCAAGATCTTGGAGGGAACGGAGAGACCCAGTACTTC.

Points on this clonotype: This could be a read error, since a much larger clone is one nucleotide away. V usage is TRBV7-9 and J usage is TRBJ2-3, with D possibly matching TRBD2 (5 bases). There are 11 residues in the CDR3. Germline V gene sequence: CDR1 SEHNR, CDR2 FQNEAQ (reference sequence). Between the trimmed V and J ends, which lost 7 bases and 13 bases, there was a span of 15 bases. The CDR3, as DNA: TGTGCCAGCATGCTTAAGCTGGAGGAGTATTTT. This sequence encodes CASMLKLEEYF.

V and J are TRBV7-3 and TRBJ2-2; 8 positions match TRBD2. This CDR3 is built from 17 residues. The ends lost 2 bases at V and 4 bases at J; junction bases unmatched: 9. Germline values: CDR1 SGHTA, CDR2 FQGTGA. DNA of the CDR3: TGTGCCAGCAGCTTATCGCCCCGGACTAGCAGCACCGGGGAGCTGTTTTTT. It yields the protein CASSLSPRTSSTGELFF.

On this clonotype: The conserved phenylalanine or tryptophan normally closing the CDR3 is absent here, so this likely arose from a read error. The DNA is omitted, as the CDR3 cannot be located on it reliably, and the CDR3 follows TCRdb's listing. This sequence joins TRBV12-3 or TRBV12-4 and TRBJ1-2; the DNA was not used to check the table's D call, TRBD1. Termini included, the CDR3 measures 13 amino acids. Here the CDR3 reads CASSFGQGYGCTI.

This chain links TRBV18 with TRBJ2-7; TRBD2 aligns across 8 bases. Germline V gene sequence: CDR1 KGHSH, CDR2 LQKENI. The CDR3 totals 18 residues. V dropped 3 bases and J dropped 0; count of bases not matched to a gene: 13. CDR3 sequence (DNA): TGTGCCAGCTCACCCCCCGGCGGGAGGCCACTGAGCTCCTACGAGCAGTACTTC. This translates into CASSPPGGRPLSSYEQYF.

In DNA, the CDR3 is TGTGCCAGCAGCTGGGTCGGGGAGCTGTTTTTT. Translation: CASSWVGELFF. V is TRBV7-9 and J is TRBJ2-2; D uncertain. Germline CDR1 SEHNR, CDR2 FQNEAQ (reference sequence). The V end was cut by 4 bases, the J end by 7 bases, with 4 bases between. CDR3 size: 11 residues.